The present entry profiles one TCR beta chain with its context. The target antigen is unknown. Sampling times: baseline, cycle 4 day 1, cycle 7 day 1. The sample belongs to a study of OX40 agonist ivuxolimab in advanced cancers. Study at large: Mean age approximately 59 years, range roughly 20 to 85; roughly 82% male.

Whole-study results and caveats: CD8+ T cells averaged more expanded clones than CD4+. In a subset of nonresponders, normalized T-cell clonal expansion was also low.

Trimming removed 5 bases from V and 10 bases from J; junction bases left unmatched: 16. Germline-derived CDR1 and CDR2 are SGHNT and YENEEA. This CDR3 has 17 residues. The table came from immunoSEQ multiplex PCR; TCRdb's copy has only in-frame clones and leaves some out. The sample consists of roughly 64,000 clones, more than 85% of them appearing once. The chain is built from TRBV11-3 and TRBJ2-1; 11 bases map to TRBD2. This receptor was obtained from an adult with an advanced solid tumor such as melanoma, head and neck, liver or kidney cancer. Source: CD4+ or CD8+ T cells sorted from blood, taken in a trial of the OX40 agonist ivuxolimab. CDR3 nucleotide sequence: TGTGCCAGCAGCCCGAGCCCCCTTTTAGCGGGAGGGCGGGAGCAGTTCTTC. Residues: CASSPSPLLAGGREQFF. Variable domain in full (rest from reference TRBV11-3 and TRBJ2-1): EAGVVQSPRYKIIEKKQPVAFWCNPISGHNTLYWYLQNLGQGPELLIRYENEEAVDDSQLPKDRFSAERLKGVDSTLKIQPAELGDSAVYLCASSPSPLLAGGREQFFGPGTRLTVL.